Listed here are 3 T cell receptor beta chains from one sample, sequenced in a study of lymphopenia after photon versus proton radiotherapy. Sequenced by immunoSEQ multiplex PCR; TCRdb stores in-frame clones only, minus some. This sample yields about 26,000 clones, of which around 85% are seen a single time; 4% to 6.5% belongs to the top ten. Sequenced material: peripheral blood, taken from a patient treated with photon-based radiotherapy. The receptor source for this set is a man aged 25-45 years with gastric cancer.

This clone was seen a handful of times. The chain combines TRBV5-4 with TRBJ2-1, with TRBD2 matching over 15 bases. The germline gives CDR1 SGHNT, CDR2 YYREEE (reference sequence). Losses at the gene ends were 4 bases for V and 9 bases for J; bases not matched to a gene: 5. CDR3 length: 15 residues. The CDR3 here is CASSLGGLAGGEQFF. The CDR3 DNA follows: TGTGCCAGCAGCCTGGGGGGACTAGCGGGAGGTGAGCAGTTCTTC.

This clone appeared once. The chain is built from TRBV7-2 and TRBJ1-1; D is undetermined. CDR3 length equals 14 residues. Germline V lookup: CDR1 SGHTA, CDR2 FQGNSA. V was shortened by 1 base and J by 7 bases, with 13 bases between the two germline ends. For the CDR3, the DNA is TGTGCCAGCAGCTTAGTGGGATTGGGAGGTGAAGCTTTCTTT. Translation gives CASSLVGLGGEAFF.

The chain combines TRBV18 with TRBJ1-3; no clear D. Germline V CDR1 and CDR2: KGHSH, LQKENI. V was pared by 0 bases and J by 8 bases, with 8 bases between. The CDR3 spans 13 residues. In nucleotides, the CDR3 is TGTGCCAGCTCACCACCCACCCGGGACACCATATATTTT. Translated, it gives CASSPPTRDTIYF.